The source of this T cell receptor (beta chain) is a study of blood T cell repertoires in COVID-19. Across the whole study: COVID-19 samples collected from the United States, Italy and Spain covered acute and convalescent phases. Nucleic acid was either cDNA or gDNA, and it came from T cells, B-cell-depleted T cells, or PBMCs.

Per the original data handling: The assay estimated nucleated cells by amplifying reference gene primers. Only in-frame clones appear in the TCRdb table, and some are missing; sequencing was by immunoSEQ multiplex PCR. Clone size and V and J calls were adopted from that table, with D and trimming inferred from the DNA. Found here are fewer than 250,000 clones, roughly nine tenths of them singletons; the top ten hold around 0.72%. CDR1 KGHSH and CDR2 LQKENI come from the germline V gene. CDR3 length equals 15 residues. Losses at the gene ends were 1 base for V and 6 bases for J; bases not matched to a gene: 4.

Sequenced: peripheral blood. V gene TRBV18 combines with J gene TRBJ2-1, with 9 bases fitting TRBD2. The sequence was obtained from a man aged 35 to 55 with acute or convalescent COVID-19. The CDR3 sequence: CASSPLREGLNEQFF. The CDR3 region has the DNA TGTGCCAGCTCACCACTGCGGGAGGGCCTCAATGAGCAGTTCTTC.